Shown below are 12 T cell receptor beta chains from a single sample sequenced in a study of shared clonotypes between healthy human individuals. Sequenced by immunoSEQ multiplex PCR; TCRdb stores in-frame clones only, minus some. The sample yields millions of clones, over 85% seen once. What was sequenced was naive CD4+ T cells sorted from blood. Subset in this sample: CD45RA+ positively selected. These receptors were obtained from a young man in good health.

This clone was recorded only once. This chain joins TRBV7-2 and TRBJ2-3; D perhaps matches TRBD2 (6 bases). Trimming shortened V by 1 base and J by 4 bases, and 18 bases separated the two germline ends. CDR3 length: 17 residues. Germline V gene sequence: CDR1 SGHTA, CDR2 FQGNSA. CDR3 protein: CASSLGIGGGKADTQYF. CDR3 nucleotides: TGTGCCAGCAGCTTAGGGATAGGAGGCGGGAAGGCAGATACGCAGTATTTT.

This sequence joins TRBV9 and TRBJ2-5; 10 bases are shared with TRBD2. The CDR3 runs to 16 residues. Germline CDR1 is SGDLS and CDR2 is YYNGEE. The ends lost 2 bases at V and 2 bases at J; junction bases unmatched: 6. The CDR3 spells CASSVSASGGQETQYF. The CDR3 nucleotides read TGTGCCAGCAGCGTTAGCGCTAGCGGGGGTCAAGAGACCCAGTACTTC.

The genes are TRBV6-5 and TRBJ1-3; D gene uncertain. Trimming removed 4 bases from V and 1 base from J, with 8 bases in between. Per the germline V gene, CDR1 is MNHEY and CDR2 is SVGAGI. The CDR3 spans 14 residues. In DNA, the CDR3 is TGTGCCAGCAGTTCAAGGGAGTCTGGAAACACCATATATTTT. Translated: CASSSRESGNTIYF.

This clone appeared a few times. The J gene is TRBJ1-5, the V gene TRBV30, with D unclear. The ends were cut back, 3 bases at V and 6 bases at J, with 12 bases in the middle. Germline CDR1 is GTSNPN and CDR2 is SVGIG (reference sequence). There are 13 residues in the CDR3. CDR3 bases: TGTGCCTGGAGACCGGACCAAGGTCAGCCCCAGCATTTT. Amino acids: CAWRPDQGQPQHF.

In this sample, this clone turned up a few times. The V gene is TRBV30, the J gene TRBJ1-1, with 9 bases lining up with TRBD1. Germline values: CDR1 GTSNPN, CDR2 SVGIG (reference sequence). Trimming at V came to 2 bases and at J to 7 bases, leaving 8 bases not matched to a gene. The CDR3 length is 14 residues. CDR3 in DNA: TGTGCCTGGAGTCTCAAGGGGGGACAGGGTGAAGCTTTCTTT. Its translation is CAWSLKGGQGEAFF. The variable domain in full, with the rest retrieved from reference TRBV30 and TRBJ1-1, is SQTIHQWPATLVQPVGSPLSLECTVEGTSNPNLYWYRQAAGRGLQLLFYSVGIGQISSEVPQNLSASRPQDRQFILSSKKLLLSDSGFYLCAWSLKGGQGEAFFGQGTRLTVV.

The chain links TRBV10-1 to TRBJ2-1; 8 bases line up with TRBD2. Germline values: CDR1 WNHNN, CDR2 SYGVQD (reference sequence). The CDR3 has 15 amino acids. V trimming: 6 bases; J trimming: 8 bases; junction bases outside the gene matches: 12. This CDR3 is CASSPHAGGYDEQFF. The CDR3 coding sequence is TGCGCCAGCAGCCCCCATGCGGGGGGATACGATGAGCAGTTCTTC.

V and J are TRBV25-1 and TRBJ2-4, with 12 bases aligning to TRBD1. V dropped 7 bases and J dropped 6; count of bases not matched to a gene: 10. The CDR3 totals 16 residues. Germline-derived CDR1 and CDR2 are MGHDK and SYGVNS. The CDR3 sequence is CASTPGTGGAGNIQYF. The DNA of the CDR3 is TGTGCCAGCACTCCCGGGACAGGGGGCGCCGGAAACATTCAGTACTTC. Combining the CDR3 with reference TRBV25-1 and TRBJ2-4 gives the whole variable domain EADIYQTPRYLVIGTGKKITLECSQTMGHDKMYWYQQDPGMELHLIHYSYGVNSTEKGDLSSESTVSRIRTEHFPLTLESARPSHTSQYLCASTPGTGGAGNIQYFGAGTRLSVL.

The chain uses TRBV28 and TRBJ1-1; D is possibly TRBD1 (5 bases). CDR3 length: 15 residues. V gave up 6 bases and J gave up 5 bases, with 19 bases separating them. Germline V gene sequence: CDR1 MDHEN, CDR2 SYDVKM. The CDR3 spells CASRKDPGGSTEAFF. The CDR3, as DNA: TGTGCCAGCAGGAAAGACCCGGGGGGATCGACTGAAGCTTTCTTT.

Only a few counts were recorded for this clone. V is TRBV6-1 and J is TRBJ1-5; D unresolved. From germline, CDR1 is MNHNS and CDR2 SASEGT. The ends were cut back, 6 bases at V and 6 bases at J, with 18 bases in the middle. CDR3 length: 15 residues. DNA for the CDR3: TGTGCCAGCAGATCCGGGAGTATCGTCCCTCAGCCCCAGCATTTT. The encoded protein is CASRSGSIVPQPQHF.

This chain connects TRBV7-2 to TRBJ2-3; 9 nucleotides agree with TRBD2. This CDR3 has 15 amino acids. Germline CDR1 SGHTA, CDR2 FQGNSA. J gave up 1 base and V 6 bases, and 5 bases lay outside the gene matches. The CDR3 DNA follows: TGTGCCAGCAGTCAAAGGACTAGCGGCACAGATACGCAGTATTTT. This gives the protein CASSQRTSGTDTQYF.

The V call is TRBV18, the J call TRBJ2-7; TRBD1 agrees at 7 bases. V trimming: 3 bases; J trimming: 3 bases; junction bases outside the gene matches: 8. The CDR3 is made up of 15 amino acids. Germline values: CDR1 KGHSH, CDR2 LQKENI. The CDR3 nucleotides are TGTGCCAGCTCACCGACAGGGAGTGGGGACTACGAGCAGTACTTC. Protein sequence: CASSPTGSGDYEQYF.

The chain couples TRBV7-3 to TRBJ1-6, with 9 bases that match TRBD1. This CDR3 comprises 13 residues. Trimming took 4 bases from V and 9 from J; bases not matched to a gene: 1. Germline CDR1 is SGHTA and CDR2 is FQGTGA. This chain's CDR3 is CASSSTGGSPLHF. CDR3 nucleotide sequence: TGTGCCAGCAGCTCGACAGGGGGTTCACCCCTCCACTTT. Using reference TRBV7-3 and TRBJ1-6 for the parts outside the CDR3, the full variable domain is GAGVSQTPSNKVTEKGKYVELRCDPISGHTALYWYRQSLGQGPEFLIYFQGTGAADDSGLPNDRFFAVRPEGSVSTLKIQRTERGDSAVYLCASSSTGGSPLHFGNGTRLTVT.